A selection of T cell receptor beta chains follows, all from one sample in a study of T-cell memory formation after mild COVID-19. TCRdb itself ran the 5' RACE reads through MiXCR, one entry per CDR3 protein. This table holds approximately 51,000 distinct CDR3 sequences, 9.3% found once. The sequencing input was PBMCs or a T cell subset sorted from them (not recorded which). The receptors shown here come from an adult woman who had mild COVID-19 (a few samples of this study predate the infection). Cell type and time point are not known. The conserved cysteine and the conserved F or W are not part of the CDR3 here. D genes are given only for firm matches.

d_call: TRBD2; v_call: TRBV7-2; j_call: TRBJ2-2; cdr3_aa: ASSLVAGAGGELF
d_call: .; v_call: TRBV12-3/TRBV12-4; j_call: TRBJ2-3; cdr3_aa: ASRLGDTQY
d_call: .; v_call: TRBV3-1; j_call: TRBJ2-4; cdr3_aa: ASSPKGLGGNIQY
d_call: TRBD1; v_call: TRBV7-2; j_call: TRBJ2-1; cdr3_aa: ASRHFPGQGSNEQF
d_call: .; v_call: TRBV29-1; j_call: TRBJ2-2; cdr3_aa: SVESDTGELF
d_call: .; v_call: TRBV5-1; j_call: TRBJ2-5; cdr3_aa: ASSLRAGETQY
d_call: .; v_call: TRBV27; j_call: TRBJ2-7; cdr3_aa: ASSLGKGTEQY
d_call: TRBD2; v_call: TRBV20-1; j_call: TRBJ2-7; cdr3_aa: SAAGGGAGHEQY
d_call: TRBD1; v_call: TRBV18; j_call: TRBJ2-2; cdr3_aa: ASWDREFSNTGELF
d_call: .; v_call: TRBV24-1; j_call: TRBJ2-1; cdr3_aa: ATSDLGIRGSLDEQF
d_call: .; v_call: TRBV7-2; j_call: TRBJ2-7; cdr3_aa: ASSLQHYEQY
d_call: .; v_call: TRBV12-3/TRBV12-4; j_call: TRBJ1-1; cdr3_aa: ASSLGGYEAF
d_call: .; v_call: TRBV9; j_call: TRBJ1-2; cdr3_aa: ASSAREGDGYT
d_call: TRBD2; v_call: TRBV5-1; j_call: TRBJ2-3; cdr3_aa: ASSLVGASGGYSTDTQY
d_call: .; v_call: TRBV20-1; j_call: TRBJ2-5; cdr3_aa: SADRTPQGLFSQETQY
d_call: .; v_call: TRBV20-1; j_call: TRBJ2-5; cdr3_aa: SVLRTADSGETQY
d_call: TRBD1; v_call: TRBV12-3/TRBV12-4; j_call: TRBJ1-2; cdr3_aa: ASSFAGDRANYGYT
d_call: .; v_call: TRBV12-3/TRBV12-4; j_call: TRBJ1-2; cdr3_aa: ASSSPSNYGYT
d_call: .; v_call: TRBV2; j_call: TRBJ2-1; cdr3_aa: ASSSDRGNEQF
d_call: .; v_call: TRBV7-9; j_call: TRBJ1-1; cdr3_aa: ASSLVLGEAF
d_call: TRBD2; v_call: TRBV11-2; j_call: TRBJ2-1; cdr3_aa: ASSLDPAGARGEQF
d_call: TRBD2; v_call: TRBV6-1; j_call: TRBJ2-3; cdr3_aa: ASSRLAGEEDTQY
d_call: .; v_call: TRBV5-1; j_call: TRBJ2-5; cdr3_aa: ASSLALGGETQY
d_call: .; v_call: TRBV5-1; j_call: TRBJ1-5; cdr3_aa: ASTWEAGNQPQH
d_call: TRBD1; v_call: TRBV7-8; j_call: TRBJ1-2; cdr3_aa: ASSLGQGRGSYGYT
d_call: TRBD1; v_call: TRBV20-1; j_call: TRBJ1-1; cdr3_aa: SAGRPDRETEAF
d_call: .; v_call: TRBV4-3; j_call: TRBJ1-5; cdr3_aa: ASSQDPQGNQPQH
d_call: TRBD2; v_call: TRBV5-1; j_call: TRBJ2-1; cdr3_aa: ASSLAGLAGMGSYNEQF
d_call: TRBD1; v_call: TRBV20-1; j_call: TRBJ2-1; cdr3_aa: SATERGRLDNEQF
d_call: TRBD1; v_call: TRBV12-3/TRBV12-4; j_call: TRBJ1-5; cdr3_aa: ASKGQGNQPQH
d_call: .; v_call: TRBV12-3/TRBV12-4; j_call: TRBJ1-2; cdr3_aa: ASSLAPGGYT
d_call: TRBD1; v_call: TRBV6-5; j_call: TRBJ1-5; cdr3_aa: ASSYGTGKNQPQH
d_call: TRBD1; v_call: TRBV20-1; j_call: TRBJ1-2; cdr3_aa: SATGTANYGYT
d_call: TRBD2; v_call: TRBV6-2/TRBV6-3; j_call: TRBJ2-5; cdr3_aa: ASSHQLAPQETQY
d_call: TRBD1; v_call: TRBV5-5; j_call: TRBJ2-1; cdr3_aa: ASSRFDRDSNEQF
d_call: TRBD1; v_call: TRBV24-1; j_call: TRBJ2-5; cdr3_aa: ATSDSGGRTQY
d_call: TRBD2; v_call: TRBV9; j_call: TRBJ2-5; cdr3_aa: ASSVGGAGRGETQY
d_call: .; v_call: TRBV27; j_call: TRBJ1-2; cdr3_aa: ASSSTANYGYT
d_call: TRBD1; v_call: TRBV20-1; j_call: TRBJ2-1; cdr3_aa: SAPRQGLSYNEQF
d_call: .; v_call: TRBV12-3/TRBV12-4; j_call: TRBJ1-3; cdr3_aa: ASTLSGNTIY
d_call: .; v_call: TRBV19; j_call: TRBJ1-5; cdr3_aa: ASSIGHYSNQPQH
d_call: .; v_call: TRBV15; j_call: TRBJ2-2; cdr3_aa: ATSVGSNTGELF
d_call: .; v_call: TRBV11-2; j_call: TRBJ2-1; cdr3_aa: ASSASRGWNEQF
d_call: .; v_call: TRBV29-1; j_call: TRBJ2-3; cdr3_aa: SVGTDTQY
d_call: .; v_call: TRBV4-3; j_call: TRBJ1-1; cdr3_aa: ASSQDYVGRTEAF
d_call: .; v_call: TRBV7-8; j_call: TRBJ2-7; cdr3_aa: ASRAGLTYEQY
d_call: TRBD2; v_call: TRBV25-1; j_call: TRBJ2-3; cdr3_aa: ASSDGGGPTDTQY
d_call: .; v_call: TRBV12-3/TRBV12-4; j_call: TRBJ2-1; cdr3_aa: ASSFGIEQF
d_call: .; v_call: TRBV12-3/TRBV12-4; j_call: TRBJ2-7; cdr3_aa: ASNYNLALEQY
d_call: .; v_call: TRBV9; j_call: TRBJ2-3; cdr3_aa: ASSPGMATDTQY